These 27 T cell receptor beta chains were all obtained from the same sample, sequenced in a study of metastatic and nonmetastatic thyroid tumors. TCRdb used MiXCR to call clones anew from the PCR reads. The repertoire holds approximately 84,000 clones, with 15% as singletons. No patient received treatment before thyroid surgery. Sequenced input: blood. The receptors stem from a female donor with papillary thyroid cancer or a benign thyroid nodule (not recorded which). Some clones in this sample may be carry-over from other donors' samples.

This clone has a count of ten or more. The chain combines TRBV4-1 with TRBJ2-3; 8 nucleotides align to TRBD2. The CDR3 length is 16 residues. In germline, CDR1 is MGHRA, CDR2 YSYEKL. J lost 3 bases, V lost 4 bases, and 9 bases had no gene match. The CDR3 loop is CASSRSGGPKTDTQYF. CDR3 sequence (DNA): TGCGCCAGCAGCCGCTCGGGGGGGCCTAAAACAGATACGCAGTATTTT.

The V and J genes are TRBV5-4 and TRBJ1-2; D uncertain. Germline CDR1 and CDR2: SGHNT and YYREEE (reference sequence). The CDR3 runs 14 residues. Trimming removed 0 bases at V and 8 bases at J, with 14 bases between. The DNA for the CDR3 is TGTGCCAGCAGCTTGGATGCGACTATCGTAGGCTACACCTTC. It codes for CASSLDATIVGYTF.

Ten or more counts support this clone. This sequence joins TRBV30 and TRBJ1-1; D may be TRBD1 (5 bases). The CDR3 consists of 12 residues. The V gene's germline CDR1 is GTSNPN and CDR2 SVGIG (reference sequence). Trimming took 0 bases from V and 7 from J, leaving 9 bases between them. In DNA, the CDR3 is TGTGCCTGGAGTGTACGACAGAGTGAAGCTTTCTTT. Translation: CAWSVRQSEAFF.

This clone was detected many times. The same CDR3 also results from other DNA sequences found in this sample. The chain employs TRBV7-8 and TRBJ2-7, with 10 bases lining up with TRBD2. Trimming cost V 2 bases and J 0 bases; bases outside gene matches: 1. CDR3 length: 15 residues. CDR1 and CDR2 from the germline V gene are SGHVS and FQNEAQ. This CDR3 reads CASSLRTSGSYEQYF. CDR3 in DNA: TGTGCCAGCAGCTTACGGACTAGCGGCTCCTACGAGCAGTACTTC.

Worth noting for this clone: Possible read error: a much larger clone is one base away. The chain joins TRBV5-4 to TRBJ1-2; weak D call: TRBD1 (6 bases). The CDR3 runs to 17 residues. Germline V gene sequence: CDR1 SGHNT, CDR2 YYREEE (reference sequence). CDR3 loop: CANSLIAGGLLFYGYTF. CDR3 DNA sequence: TGTGCCAACAGCTTGATTGCGGGGGGGCTACTGTTCTATGGCTACACCTTC.

This clone has at least ten counts. V usage is TRBV28 and J usage is TRBJ1-3; no clear D gene. Trimming took off 6 bases at V and 3 bases at J, with 12 bases between the two ends. The CDR3 runs to 14 residues. Germline CDR1 and CDR2: MDHEN and SYDVKM. The CDR3 sequence is CASSPRDGGNTIYF. The CDR3 nucleotides are TGTGCCAGCAGCCCCCGGGATGGTGGAAACACCATATATTTT.

As regards this clone: A read error may produce the germline difference seen at one junction end. This rearrangement joins TRBV11-1 to TRBJ1-1; D remains ambiguous. CDR1 SGHAT and CDR2 FQDESV come from the germline V gene (reference sequence). This CDR3 has 14 amino acids. The CDR3 loop reads CASSSLMWNTEVFF. CDR3 nucleotides: TGTGCCAGCAGCTCGCTTATGTGGAACACTGAAGTTTTCTTT.

This clone was seen more than once but under ten times. The rearrangement joins TRBV7-2 to TRBJ2-5; TRBD2 agrees at 7 bases. V shed 3 bases and J 9 bases; nucleotides not matched to a gene: 7. Germline values: CDR1 SGHTA, CDR2 FQGNSA. The length of the CDR3 is 13 residues. As DNA, the CDR3 is TGTGCCAGCAGCTTCACTAGCGAGGAGGCCCAGTACTTC. This translates into CASSFTSEEAQYF. Based on the CDR3 plus reference TRBV7-2 and TRBJ2-5, the full variable domain is GAGVSQSPSNKVTEKGKDVELRCDPISGHTALYWYRQSLGQGLEFLIYFQGNSAPDKSGLPSDRFSAERTGGSVSTLTIQRTQQEDSAVYLCASSFTSEEAQYFGPGTRLLVL.

V is TRBV2 and J is TRBJ2-7, with D unresolved. In germline, CDR1 is SNHLY, CDR2 FYNNEI. The V and J ends lost 6 bases and 0 bases respectively, with 18 bases between them. This CDR3 contains 16 residues. CDR3 sequence (DNA): TGTGCCAGCAGATTGAAAGCCGGGCCGATCTCCTACGAGCAGTACTTC. Protein: CASRLKAGPISYEQYF.

This clone was seen many times. The chain employs TRBV6-2 or TRBV6-3 and TRBJ1-2; 9 bases match TRBD1. This CDR3 is 13 amino acids long. V was pared by 7 bases and J by 5 bases, with 5 bases of the junction left unmatched. The germline CDR1 and CDR2 sequences are MNHEY and SVGEGT. CDR3 sequence reads: CASTPGQGYGYTF. The CDR3 region has the DNA TGTGCCAGCACCCCGGGACAGGGTTATGGCTACACCTTC.

This clone has at least ten counts. This CDR3 is also generated by other DNA sequences in the sample. The chain links TRBV28 to TRBJ1-1; perhaps TRBD1 as D (5 bases). The germline V gene encodes CDR1 MDHEN and CDR2 SYDVKM. Trimming took 5 bases from V and 13 from J, leaving 17 bases between them. This CDR3 spans 12 amino acids. The CDR3 spells CASSLASTTVFF. The CDR3 nucleotides read TGTGCCAGCAGTCTCGCGTCCACGACAGTTTTCTTT.

In this sample, this clone turned up many times. The chain uses TRBV10-3 and TRBJ2-7; D is perhaps TRBD1 or TRBD2 (5 bases each). CDR1 and CDR2 (germline): ENHRY, SYGVKD. Trimming shortened V by 8 bases and J by 1 base, and 12 bases separated the two germline ends. The CDR3 is made up of 13 amino acids. The CDR3 here is CAISRDVSYEQYF. For the CDR3, the DNA is TGTGCCATCTCCCGGGACGTATCCTACGAGCAGTACTTC.

Worth noting for this clone: This may stem from a read error, because a much larger clone lies one nucleotide away. This chain uses TRBV9 with TRBJ2-3, with a tentative D call TRBD1 (5 bases). The CDR3 extends over 15 amino acids. Germline CDR1 is SGDLS and CDR2 is YYNGEE. Trimming removed 0 bases at V and 5 bases at J, with 13 bases between. The CDR3 sequence: CASSVVRQGEDTQYF. CDR3 bases: TGTGCCAGCAGCGTAGTTAGGCAGGGCGAAGATACGCAGTATTTT.

This clone has ten or more counts. The chain is built from TRBV7-9 and TRBJ2-7; 7 bases fit TRBD1. This CDR3 has 13 residues. V dropped 5 bases and J dropped 2; count of bases not matched to a gene: 3. The germline CDR1 and CDR2 sequences are SEHNR and FQNEAQ (reference sequence). CDR3 sequence: CASSRQGPYEQYF. The CDR3 DNA follows: TGTGCCAGCAGCCGACAGGGCCCCTACGAGCAGTACTTC.

As for this clone: A much larger clone is a single base away; this may be a read error. V and J are TRBV27 and TRBJ1-3; tentative D call: TRBD1 (6 bases). CDR3 length equals 15 residues. V was shortened by 5 bases and J by 6 bases, with 17 bases between the two germline ends. CDR1 and CDR2 (germline): MNHEY, SMNVEV (reference sequence). DNA for the CDR3: TGTGCCAGCAGTCGCGTAGGGGGGGCTGTAAACACCATATATTTT. Protein product: CASSRVGGAVNTIYF.

The table lists this clone with many counts. V usage is TRBV9 and J usage is TRBJ2-1, with 9 bases matching TRBD1. This CDR3 comprises 15 residues. Unmatched junction bases numbered 1, after V lost 0 bases and J lost 3 bases. Germline V gene data show CDR1 as SGDLS and CDR2 as YYNGEE. CDR3 bases: TGTGCCAGCAGCGTAGGACAGGGGGACTACAATGAGCAGTTCTTC. Amino acid sequence: CASSVGQGDYNEQFF.

This clone was recorded many times. Other nucleotide sequences from this sample produce the same CDR3. The chain employs TRBV9 and TRBJ2-5, with no clear D. Trimming removed 0 bases at V and 0 bases at J, with 9 bases between. Germline V lookup: CDR1 SGDLS, CDR2 YYNGEE. The length of the CDR3 is 15 residues. CDR3 sequence reads: CASSVGVSYQETQYF. In DNA form, the CDR3 reads TGTGCCAGCAGCGTAGGAGTCAGCTACCAAGAGACCCAGTACTTC.

The DNA for the CDR3 is TGTGCCAGCAGCGGGGGGGGGCTGCTGTATTTT. It encodes CASSGGGLLYF. The rearrangement uses TRBV7-9 and TRBJ2-3, with a possible D match to TRBD2 (7 bases). CDR1 and CDR2 (germline): SEHNR, FQNEAQ (reference sequence). Trimming shortened V by 5 bases and J by 14 bases, and 14 bases separated the two germline ends. CDR3 length: 11 amino acids. The complete variable domain, with remaining parts taken from reference TRBV7-9 and TRBJ2-3, reads DTGVSQNPRHKITKRGQNVTFRCDPISEHNRLYWYRQTLGQGPEFLTYFQNEAQLEKSRLLSDRFSAERPKGSFSTLEIQRTEQGDSAMYLCASSGGGLLYFGPGTRLTVL.

There are many counts of this clone. The genes are TRBV5-8 and TRBJ1-5; 7 positions match TRBD1. With V trimmed by 0 bases and J by 5 bases, 5 bases remained unmatched. The CDR3 sequence is 15 residues long. Germline CDR1 is SGHTS and CDR2 is YDEGEE. In DNA, the CDR3 is TGTGCCAGCAGCTTGGACAGGGGATACTATCAGCCCCAGCATTTT. Its protein product is CASSLDRGYYQPQHF.

This clone was counted at least ten times. The rearrangement uses TRBV30 and TRBJ1-1; possibly TRBD1 for D (5 bases). The CDR3 contains 14 residues. Germline V gene data show CDR1 as GTSNPN and CDR2 as SVGIG (reference sequence). V lost 4 bases, J lost 1 base, and 13 bases lay in between. The CDR3, as DNA: TGTGCCTGGATTGTTGGAGGGGCGAACACTGAAGCTTTCTTT. Its protein is CAWIVGGANTEAFF.

This clone appeared many times. The chain combines TRBV13 with TRBJ1-5, with 7 nucleotides matching TRBD1. Germline CDR1 reads PRHDT; CDR2 reads FYEKMQ (reference sequence). The CDR3 length is 17 residues. The trim removed 5 bases at V and 1 base at J, leaving 11 bases unmatched. CDR3 residues: CASSRSRQGASNQPQHF. The CDR3 nucleotides read TGTGCCAGCAGCCGGAGCAGACAGGGTGCGAGCAATCAGCCCCAGCATTTT.

This clone was counted only a few times. This could be a read error, since a much larger clone is one nucleotide away. This chain joins TRBV19 and TRBJ1-2, with 9 bases fitting TRBD1. The CDR3 spans 18 residues. The ends lost 7 bases at V and 6 bases at J; junction bases unmatched: 21. Germline V gene sequence: CDR1 LNHDA, CDR2 SQIVND (reference sequence). CDR3 protein: CASNAIRDRDVARNGYTF. As DNA, the CDR3 is TGTGCCAGTAACGCTATCCGGGACAGGGATGTCGCTAGGAATGGCTACACCTTC. Using reference TRBV19 and TRBJ1-2 for the parts outside the CDR3, the full variable domain is DGGITQSPKYLFRKEGQNVTLSCEQNLNHDAMYWYRQDPGQGLRLIYYSQIVNDFQKGDIAEGYSVSREKKESFPLTVTSAQKNPTAFYLCASNAIRDRDVARNGYTFGSGTRLTVV.

The gene calls are TRBV11-3 and TRBJ2-2; no reliable D call. This CDR3 is 12 amino acids long. Germline CDR1 and CDR2: SGHNT and YENEEA. The germline V and J ends were trimmed by 1 base and 6 bases, with 3 bases remaining between them. DNA of the CDR3: TGTGCCAGCAGCTTAGTTGCCGGGGAGCTGTTTTTT. Translated: CASSLVAGELFF.

On this clone: The junction shows a germline mismatch at one end, possibly a read error. The chain carries TRBV7-9 and TRBJ2-7, with 11 bases identical to TRBD2. The CDR3 totals 15 residues. Germline CDR1 is SEHNR and CDR2 is FQNEAQ (reference sequence). The CDR3: CASSSSGLAGGEHYF. CDR3 nucleotides: TGTGCCAGCAGCTCATCGGGGCTAGCGGGGGGCGAGCATTACTTT. Full variable domain (remainder filled in from reference TRBV7-9 and TRBJ2-7): DTGVSQNPRHKITKRGQNVTFRCDPISEHNRLYWYRQTLGQGPEFLTYFQNEAQLEKSRLLSDRFSAERPKGSFSTLEIQRTEQGDSAMYLCASSSSGLAGGEHYFGPGTRLTVT.

The chain couples TRBV5-1 to TRBJ1-1; perhaps TRBD1 as D (5 bases). Germline CDR1 reads SGHRS; CDR2 reads YFSETQ. V was pared by 6 bases and J by 2 bases, with 23 bases between. CDR3 length: 17 residues. In DNA, the CDR3 is TGCGCCAGCATCCCGCACGCCGGGACTAAATCTAACACTGAAGCTTTCTTT. It is translated as CASIPHAGTKSNTEAFF.

This clone came up a few times. The rearrangement joins TRBV2 to TRBJ2-1; D assignment may be TRBD1 or TRBD2 (6 bases each). This CDR3 is built from 13 residues. Trimming took 7 bases from V and 9 from J, leaving 16 bases between them. Germline CDR1 is SNHLY and CDR2 is FYNNEI. CDR3 nucleotides: TGTGCCAGCACAATAGGGGGGTCGGCTGAGCAGTTCTTC. It codes for CASTIGGSAEQFF.

There are many counts of this clone. The V gene is TRBV28, the J gene TRBJ1-1, with no clear D. V was clipped by 5 bases and J by 2 bases, with 6 bases between them. The germline V gene encodes CDR1 MDHEN and CDR2 SYDVKM. This CDR3 comprises 12 residues. The CDR3 sequence is CASSPTNTEAFF. CDR3 DNA sequence: TGTGCCAGCAGTCCCACCAACACTGAAGCTTTCTTT.